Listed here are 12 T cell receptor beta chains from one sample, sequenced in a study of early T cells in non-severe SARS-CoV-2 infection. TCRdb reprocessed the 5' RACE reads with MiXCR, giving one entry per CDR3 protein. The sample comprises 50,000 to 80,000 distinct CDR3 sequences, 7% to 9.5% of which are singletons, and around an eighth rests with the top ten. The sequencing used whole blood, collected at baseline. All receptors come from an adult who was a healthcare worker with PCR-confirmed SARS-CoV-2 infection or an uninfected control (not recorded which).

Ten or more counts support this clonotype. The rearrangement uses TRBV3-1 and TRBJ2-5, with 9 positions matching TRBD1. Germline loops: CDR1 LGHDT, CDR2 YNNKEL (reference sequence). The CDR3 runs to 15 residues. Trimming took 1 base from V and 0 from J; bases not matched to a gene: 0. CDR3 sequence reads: CASSQGDRDQETQYF. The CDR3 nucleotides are TGTGCCAGCAGCCAAGGGGACAGGGACCAAGAGACCCAGTACTTC.

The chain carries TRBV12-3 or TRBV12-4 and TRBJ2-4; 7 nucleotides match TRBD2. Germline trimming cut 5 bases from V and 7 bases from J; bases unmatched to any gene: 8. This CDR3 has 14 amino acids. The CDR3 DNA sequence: TGTGCCAGCAGTCACGGGAGGAGGGTGAACATTCAGTACTTC. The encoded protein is CASSHGRRVNIQYF.

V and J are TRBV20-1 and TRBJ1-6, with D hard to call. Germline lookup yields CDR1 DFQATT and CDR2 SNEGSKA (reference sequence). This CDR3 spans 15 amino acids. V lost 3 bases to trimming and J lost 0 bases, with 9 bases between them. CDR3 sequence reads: CSASTESSYNSPLHF. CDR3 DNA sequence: TGCAGTGCTAGTACAGAGAGCTCCTATAATTCACCCCTCCACTTT.

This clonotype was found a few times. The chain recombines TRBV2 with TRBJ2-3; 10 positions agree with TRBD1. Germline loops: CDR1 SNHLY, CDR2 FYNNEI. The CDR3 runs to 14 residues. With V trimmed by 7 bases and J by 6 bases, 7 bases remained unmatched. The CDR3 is CASTGTGVVDTQYF. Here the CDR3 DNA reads TGTGCCAGCACAGGGACAGGGGTTGTGGATACGCAGTATTTT. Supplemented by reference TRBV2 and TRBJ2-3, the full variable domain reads EPEVTQTPSHQVTQMGQEVILRCVPISNHLYFYWYRQILGQKVEFLVSFYNNEISEKSEIFDDQFSVERPDGSNFTLKIRSTKLEDSAMYFCASTGTGVVDTQYFGPGTRLTVL.

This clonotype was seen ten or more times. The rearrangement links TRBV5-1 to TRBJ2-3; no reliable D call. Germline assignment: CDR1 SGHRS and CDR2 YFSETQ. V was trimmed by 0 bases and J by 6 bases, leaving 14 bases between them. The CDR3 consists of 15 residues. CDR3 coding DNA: TGCGCCAGCAGCTTGGGCCAGGCCCTCGAGGATACGCAGTATTTT. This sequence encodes CASSLGQALEDTQYF.

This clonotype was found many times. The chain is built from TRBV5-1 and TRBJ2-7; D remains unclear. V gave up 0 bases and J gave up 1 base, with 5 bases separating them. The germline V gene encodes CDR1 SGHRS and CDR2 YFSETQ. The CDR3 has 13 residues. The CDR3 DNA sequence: TGCGCCAGCAGCTTGGAGGTTTCCTACGAGCAGTACTTC. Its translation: CASSLEVSYEQYF. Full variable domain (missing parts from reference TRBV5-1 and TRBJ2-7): KAGVTQTPRYLIKTRGQQVTLSCSPISGHRSVSWYQQTPGQGLQFLFEYFSETQRNKGNFPGRFSGRQFSNSRSEMNVSTLELGDSALYLCASSLEVSYEQYFGPGTRLTVT.

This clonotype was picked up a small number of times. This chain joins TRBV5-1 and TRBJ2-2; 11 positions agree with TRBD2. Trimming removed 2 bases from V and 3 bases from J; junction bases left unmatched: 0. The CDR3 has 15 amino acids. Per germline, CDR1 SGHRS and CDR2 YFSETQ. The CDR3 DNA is TGCGCCAGCAGCTTACTAGCGGGAGACACCGGGGAGCTGTTTTTT. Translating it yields CASSLLAGDTGELFF.

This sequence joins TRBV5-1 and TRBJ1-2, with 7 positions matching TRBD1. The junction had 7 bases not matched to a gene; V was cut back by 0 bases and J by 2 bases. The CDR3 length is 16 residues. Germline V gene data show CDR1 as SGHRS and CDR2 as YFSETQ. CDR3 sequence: CASSLDRGSENYGYTF. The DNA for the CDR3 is TGCGCCAGCAGCTTGGACAGGGGCTCGGAAAACTATGGCTACACCTTC.

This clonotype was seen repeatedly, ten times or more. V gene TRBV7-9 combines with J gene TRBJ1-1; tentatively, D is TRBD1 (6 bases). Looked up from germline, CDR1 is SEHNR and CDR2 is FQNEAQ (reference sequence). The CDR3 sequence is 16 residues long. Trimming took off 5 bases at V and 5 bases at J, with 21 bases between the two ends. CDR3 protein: CASSTRRQGRDTEAFF. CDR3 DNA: TGTGCCAGCAGCACACGACGTCAGGGGCGAGATACTGAAGCTTTCTTT.

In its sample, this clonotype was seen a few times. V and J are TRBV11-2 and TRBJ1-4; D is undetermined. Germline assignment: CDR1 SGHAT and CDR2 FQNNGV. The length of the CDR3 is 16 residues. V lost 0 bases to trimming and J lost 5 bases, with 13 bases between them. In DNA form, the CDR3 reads TGTGCCAGCAGCTTAGACACGGCTGTCTTCAATGAAAAACTGTTTTTT. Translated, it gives CASSLDTAVFNEKLFF.

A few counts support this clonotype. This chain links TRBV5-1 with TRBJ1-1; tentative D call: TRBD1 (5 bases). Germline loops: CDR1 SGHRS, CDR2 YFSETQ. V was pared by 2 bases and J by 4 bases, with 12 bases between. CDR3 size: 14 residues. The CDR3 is CASSFISGSTEAFF. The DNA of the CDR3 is TGCGCCAGCAGCTTCATTTCAGGGAGCACTGAAGCTTTCTTT.

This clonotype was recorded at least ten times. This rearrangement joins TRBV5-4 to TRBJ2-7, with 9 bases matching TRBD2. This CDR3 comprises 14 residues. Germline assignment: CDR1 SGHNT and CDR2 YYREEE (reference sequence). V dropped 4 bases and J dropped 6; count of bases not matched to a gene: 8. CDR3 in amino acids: CASSRPGLAAEQYF. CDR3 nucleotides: TGTGCCAGCAGCCGCCCGGGACTAGCCGCCGAGCAGTACTTC.